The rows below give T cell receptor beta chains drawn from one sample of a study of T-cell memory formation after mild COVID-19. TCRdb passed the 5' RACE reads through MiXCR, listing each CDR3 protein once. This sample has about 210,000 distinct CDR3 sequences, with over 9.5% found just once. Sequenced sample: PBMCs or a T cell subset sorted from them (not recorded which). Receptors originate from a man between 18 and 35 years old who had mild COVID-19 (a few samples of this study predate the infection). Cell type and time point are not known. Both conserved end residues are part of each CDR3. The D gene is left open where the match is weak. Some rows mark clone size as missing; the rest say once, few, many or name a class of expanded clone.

DNA: TGTGCCAGCAGCTTAAATCCTCCAGAGACCCAGTACTTC
CDR3: CASSLNPPETQYF
J: TRBJ2-5
size: .
D: .
V: TRBV7-3

DNA: TGTGCCAGCAGCCTAGGCAGCCAACTCAATGAGCAGTTCTTC
CDR3: CASSLGSQLNEQFF
J: TRBJ2-1
size: few
D: .
V: TRBV11-2

DNA: TGCGCCAGCAGCGGGGGGACAGGGAATGAGCAGTTCTTC
CDR3: CASSGGTGNEQFF
J: TRBJ2-1
size: few
D: TRBD1
V: TRBV5-1

DNA: TGCGCCAGCAGCCCATCGGGACAGGGAAGCAATCAGCCCCAGCATTTT
CDR3: CASSPSGQGSNQPQHF
J: TRBJ1-5
size: .
D: TRBD1
V: TRBV5-1

DNA: TGTGCCAGCAGCTGGGGGAGCAACAATGAGCAGTTCTTC
CDR3: CASSWGSNNEQFF
J: TRBJ2-1
size: .
D: .
V: TRBV7-6

DNA: TGTGCCAGCAGCTCAGGGGGGCCCAACTATGGCTACACCTTC
CDR3: CASSSGGPNYGYTF
J: TRBJ1-2
size: many
D: TRBD1
V: TRBV7-9

DNA: TGTGCCAGCAGTTACTTCAGCGGGGGGGCAACCGGGGAGCTGTTTTTT
CDR3: CASSYFSGGATGELFF
J: TRBJ2-2
size: .
D: TRBD2
V: TRBV6-6

DNA: TGTGCCAGCACGCTTACGACTAGCGGGGGGGCCAATGAGCAGTTCTTC
CDR3: CASTLTTSGGANEQFF
J: TRBJ2-1
size: few
D: TRBD2
V: TRBV27

DNA: TGTGCCAGCTCACCTCCGGGACAGGGGAGGGAAAAACTGTTTTTT
CDR3: CASSPPGQGREKLFF
J: TRBJ1-4
size: few
D: TRBD1
V: TRBV18

DNA: TGTGCCATCAGTGAGGGCGGTCGGGGCTACACCTTC
CDR3: CAISEGGRGYTF
J: TRBJ1-2
size: few
D: .
V: TRBV10-3

DNA: TGTGCCAGCAGCTTATCCGGGACAGTGGGATCACCCCTCCACTTT
CDR3: CASSLSGTVGSPLHF
J: TRBJ1-6
size: .
D: TRBD1
V: TRBV7-2

DNA: TGTGCCAGCAGCGCCTATTCCGGGACAGGGAGCGGCTACACCTTC
CDR3: CASSAYSGTGSGYTF
J: TRBJ1-2
size: few
D: TRBD1
V: TRBV9

DNA: TGTGCCAGCAGATTTGCAGGGGTGGGAAAGCCCCAGCATTTT
CDR3: CASRFAGVGKPQHF
J: TRBJ1-5
size: .
D: .
V: TRBV28

DNA: TGTGCCAGCAGCAAAACTAGCGGGGGGGCACTACAAGAGACCCAGTACTTC
CDR3: CASSKTSGGALQETQYF
J: TRBJ2-5
size: .
D: TRBD2
V: TRBV7-2

DNA: TGCGCCAGCAGCTTAGAGGGGCGGTTAAACATTCAGTACTTC
CDR3: CASSLEGRLNIQYF
J: TRBJ2-4
size: few
D: .
V: TRBV5-1

DNA: TGCAGTGCTGGACTAGCGGGGGGCTACGAGCAGTACTTC
CDR3: CSAGLAGGYEQYF
J: TRBJ2-7
size: .
D: TRBD2
V: TRBV20-1

DNA: TGTGCCAGCAAGATTCGGGAGGGAGAAAAACTGTTTTTT
CDR3: CASKIREGEKLFF
J: TRBJ1-4
size: .
D: .
V: TRBV6-5

DNA: TGTGCCAGCAGTTTAGGGCAGCATCTTGAAGCTTTCTTT
CDR3: CASSLGQHLEAFF
J: TRBJ1-1
size: .
D: .
V: TRBV12-3/TRBV12-4